This paragraph covers one T cell receptor beta chain sequence. Its target antigen remains unknown. No much larger clone is present one base from it, and per-base qualities are unavailable. This sample is drawn from a study of Ad26.COV2.S vaccination and SARS-CoV-2 variants (dated by TCRdb to 2020 to 2023). With regard to the full study: Vaccine-arm donors were drawn from COV1001, a multicentre, randomized, double-blind, placebo-controlled phase I-IIa trial of Ad26.COV2.S in healthy adults. Ad26.COV2.S was given intramuscularly at 5x10^10 or 1x10^11 viral particles, as a single shot or as two shots 56 days apart. TCRbeta repertoire sequencing was used to assess the specificity and breadth of SARS-CoV-2-reactive T cell receptors after Ad26.COV2.S vaccination. A total of around 32 samples were included in the TCR-sequenced set, comprising around 19 Ad26.COV2.S vaccine recipients, 5 placebo recipients and 8 SARS-CoV-2 convalescent individuals. Participants in the trial were split at random into five groups of five each, receiving low-dose or high-dose Ad26.COV2.S once or twice, or else placebo on both occasions. Throughout the experiments and outcome assessment, investigators stayed blinded to trial group allocation. The paper's findings and limits, for the study overall: Higher spike-specific TCR breadth was observed in Ad26.COV2.S recipients than in placebo recipients (P = 0.0014). Comparable non-spike TCR breadth was observed between vaccine and placebo recipients, consistent with only spike being contained in the vaccine. The study lacked the statistical power to compare responses across vaccine doses or regimens. It was noted by the authors that total T cell responses may have been underestimated by the TCR breadth and depth analyses. After vaccination, spike-specific CD8+ and CD4+ T cell responses were reported to show substantial breadth.

The immunoSEQ Assay was used to sequence TCRbeta CDR3 regions. After extraction, genomic DNA underwent amplification by bias-controlled multiplex PCR, followed by high-throughput sequencing. As for the original processing: To quantify the absolute abundance of each unique TCRbeta CDR3 region, sequences were collapsed and filtered. T cell fraction was estimated by normalizing TCRbeta template counts to usable DNA, which was measured by amplifying reference genes present in all nucleated cells. Repertoire TCRs were annotated as SARS-CoV-2-specific by exact matching of V gene, CDR3 amino acid sequence and J gene to a known reactive TCR set. The reference SARS-CoV-2 TCR set came from MIRA and was filtered for enrichment in COVID-19-positive ImmuneCODE repertoires, removing public or cross-reactive TCRs. Using the MIRA antigens, annotated TCRs were further analysed by specific ORF or by position within an ORF. Breadth was defined as annotated unique rearrangements over total unique productive rearrangements; depth was the summed frequency of those rearrangements. Group comparisons of TCR breadth used two-sided Wilcoxon rank-sum tests. Not all clones reach the TCRdb copy of this immuneACCESS table, which keeps in-frame sequences only. Checked studies attribute under half of the gap to unresolved V genes and leave the rest unexplained. That table supplies the V and J calls and clone size; D and trimming were determined from the DNA. The sample data list approximately 500,000 clones, and approximately 88% of these were observed just once. Clones ranked in the top ten supply over 10% of the sample.

The treatment or condition tag for this specimen amounts to: around 19 received Ad26.COV2.S at low or high dose, single or two shots; 5 received placebo; per-sample allocation not given. Repertoires of vaccine and placebo recipients were sequenced from samples collected on day 63 after the first injection. Between 29 July and 7 August 2020, Cohort 1b enrolled 25 adults aged 18-55 years at one site in Boston, USA. Ad26.COV2.S was a replication-incompetent adenovirus type 26 vector expressing a prefusion-stabilized SARS-CoV-2 spike protein from the original Wuhan strain. The junction carries 3 bases between V and J, which are trimmed by 7 bases and 5 bases respectively. The CDR3, cysteine through phenylalanine, is 10 amino acids long. Only the CDR3 region is kept as DNA, spanning 30 bases read in frame from base 1. The germline V gene (reference sequence) provides CDR1 LNHDA and CDR2 SQIVND.

The sequence was collected from a person aged 18-65 years who received the Ad26.COV2.S COVID-19 vaccine or a placebo. The sequence joins TRBV19 to TRBJ1-5, with the D gene not confidently named. The specimen was peripheral blood, collected in a trial of Ad26.COV2.S vaccine versus placebo. The CDR3 loop reads CASNDQPQHF. The DNA sequence follows: TGTGCCAGTAATGATCAGCCCCAGCATTTT.